This T cell receptor (beta chain) is drawn from a study of yellow fever vaccine responses in identical twins. Germline CDR1 LNHDA, CDR2 SQIVND (reference sequence). The V end lost 6 bases, the J end lost 10 bases, and 16 bases lay between the germline ends. The CDR3 sequence is 14 residues long. TCRdb independently ran MiXCR on the RT-PCR reads; one entry per CDR3 protein. The repertoire holds about 18,000 distinct CDR3 sequences, with less than 75% as singletons. About this clonotype: Its target is not known.

General study findings and limits: Each twin's T cell response to the vaccine was reported to look partly convergent and partly personalized.

This clonotype was sampled from a woman under 30 who received the yellow fever vaccine. This sequence joins TRBV19 and TRBJ1-6; no clear D gene. The sequences come from T cells from blood (PBMCs), unsorted or a sorted subset (not recorded which), collected before or after yellow fever vaccination (not recorded which). The CDR3 region has the DNA TGTGCCAGTAGCGTAAGATCCGAGGGATCACCCCTCCACTTT. Translation: CASSVRSEGSPLHF.